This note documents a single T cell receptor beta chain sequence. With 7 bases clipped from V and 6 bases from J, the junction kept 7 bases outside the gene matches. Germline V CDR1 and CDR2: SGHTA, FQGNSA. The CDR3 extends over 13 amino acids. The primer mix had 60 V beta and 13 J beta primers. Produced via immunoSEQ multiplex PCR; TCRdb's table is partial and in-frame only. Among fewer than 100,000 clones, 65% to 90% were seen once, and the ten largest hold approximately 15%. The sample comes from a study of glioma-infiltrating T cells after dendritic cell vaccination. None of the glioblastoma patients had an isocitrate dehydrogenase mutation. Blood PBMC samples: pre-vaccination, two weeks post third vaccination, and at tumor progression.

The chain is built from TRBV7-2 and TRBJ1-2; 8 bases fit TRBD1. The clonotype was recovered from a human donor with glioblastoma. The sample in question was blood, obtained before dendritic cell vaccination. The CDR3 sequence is CASKTQGVNGYTF. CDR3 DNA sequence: TGTGCCAGCAAAACACAGGGGGTCAATGGCTACACCTTC.